This T cell receptor beta chain is from a study of blood T cell repertoires in COVID-19. Study as a whole: From the United States, Italy and Spain came samples of acute and convalescent COVID-19.

CDR3 length: 14 amino acids. J was trimmed by 4 bases and V by 0 bases; bases with no gene match: 2. Germline CDR1 reads LNHNV; CDR2 reads YYDKDF (reference sequence). Original processing methods: How many nucleated cells were present was estimated from reference gene primer amplification. Sequencing used immunoSEQ multiplex PCR; TCRdb keeps in-frame clones, though not all of them. V and J calls plus clone size are reproduced from that table; the DNA served to infer D and trimming. The data show approximately 220,000 clones, 80% to 90% seen once. The rearrangement joins TRBV15 to TRBJ1-2; 7 bases are a match to TRBD1. The sequencing input was peripheral blood. The sequence derives from a woman aged 55 to 70 who had recovered from COVID-19. The CDR3 DNA is TGTGCCACCAGCAGAGAGGCAGGGGGCTATGGCTACACCTTC. This sequence encodes CATSREAGGYGYTF.